Below, 10 T cell receptor beta chains from the same sample are listed, as sequenced in a study of T cells in Graves' hyperthyroidism and ophthalmopathy. TCR beta CDR3 region amplification was performed from RNA transcripts. The study used the HTBI primer set for a first-round RT-PCR of the TCR CDR3. TCRdb called the multiplex PCR reads again in MiXCR, with one record for every CDR3 protein. The sample carries over 350,000 distinct CDR3 sequences, less than 20% recorded once. Sequences were obtained from blood. The receptor set was obtained from a man between 18 and 35 years old with Graves' ophthalmopathy.

This clonotype occurred many times. The genes are TRBV28 and TRBJ1-2; weak D call: TRBD1 (5 bases). Germline assignment: CDR1 MDHEN and CDR2 SYDVKM. This CDR3 region has 16 residues. Between the trimmed V and J ends, which lost 2 bases and 4 bases, there was a span of 17 bases. CDR3 bases: TGTGCCAGCAGTTTAGGTGGGGGACGGAGCCCCTATGGCTACACCTTC. It translates to CASSLGGGRSPYGYTF.

A remark on this clonotype: Just one base apart from a much larger clone, this may be a read error. This chain links TRBV20-1 with TRBJ2-7; 7 nucleotides agree with TRBD2. Unmatched junction bases numbered 18, after V lost 6 bases and J lost 7 bases. The germline V gene encodes CDR1 DFQATT and CDR2 SNEGSKA (reference sequence). The CDR3 has 15 amino acids. CDR3: CSAVVVVRGRDEQYF. The CDR3 DNA sequence: TGCAGTGCCGTAGTAGTCGTCCGGGGGAGGGATGAGCAGTACTTC.

This clonotype has just a few counts. This chain joins TRBV19 and TRBJ1-3, with 8 positions matching TRBD1. CDR1 and CDR2 (germline): LNHDA, SQIVND (reference sequence). Trimming at V came to 7 bases and at J to 5 bases, leaving 7 bases not matched to a gene. The CDR3 extends over 14 amino acids. CDR3 region: CASTEDRDRNTIYF. The CDR3 DNA is TGTGCCAGTACGGAGGACAGGGACCGAAACACCATATATTTT.

The J gene is TRBJ2-7, the V gene TRBV11-2; TRBD1 or TRBD2 may be the D gene (5 bases each). Trimming cost V 0 bases and J 5 bases, with 23 bases left between them. CDR1 and CDR2 (germline): SGHAT, FQNNGV. The CDR3 consists of 18 residues. The CDR3 DNA sequence: TGTGCCAGCAGCTTAGATCAAATCGAGTTTGAGGGGTTCAACGAGCAGTACTTC. This encodes CASSLDQIEFEGFNEQYF.

The chain has TRBV12-3 or TRBV12-4 and TRBJ1-5, with D unclear. This CDR3 comprises 13 residues. The V gene lost 4 bases and the J gene lost 5 bases, with 9 bases spanning the gap. CDR3 in amino acids: CASSSGGYQPQHF. For the CDR3, the DNA is TGTGCCAGCAGTTCGGGCGGGTATCAGCCCCAGCATTTT.

This clonotype was counted between two and nine times. This chain links TRBV6-1 with TRBJ2-3; D is perhaps TRBD2 (5 bases). This CDR3 has 10 amino acids. V lost 8 bases and J lost 8, with 8 bases in between. The germline V gene encodes CDR1 MNHNS and CDR2 SASEGT. The CDR3: CASVEGTQYF. The CDR3 DNA reads as TGTGCCAGCGTTGAGGGTACGCAGTATTTT.

This clonotype was seen at least ten times. This chain links TRBV6-1 with TRBJ2-3; D call uncertain. The CDR3 is 15 residues long. The germline CDR1 and CDR2 sequences are MNHNS and SASEGT. V was pared by 5 bases and J by 2 bases, with 14 bases between. The CDR3 here is CASSSRAPNTDTQYF. CDR3 in DNA: TGTGCCAGCAGTTCCCGGGCTCCGAACACAGATACGCAGTATTTT.

This clonotype was seen at least ten times. This chain uses TRBV3-1 with TRBJ2-6; D might be TRBD2 (5 bases). There are 16 residues in the CDR3. V shed 0 bases and J shed 1 base, with 7 bases lying between them. The germline V gene has CDR1 LGHDT and CDR2 YNNKEL (reference sequence). Here the CDR3 reads CASSQDRGSGANVLTF. The CDR3 DNA reads as TGTGCCAGCAGCCAAGACCGAGGGTCTGGGGCCAACGTCCTGACTTTC.

This clonotype has at least ten counts. The CDR3 region has the DNA TGTGCCAGCAGCCTACCGCTAGGGAATGGGGAGACCCAGTACTTC. This codes for CASSLPLGNGETQYF. The chain couples TRBV5-4 to TRBJ2-5; no definite D call. The germline V gene has CDR1 SGHNT and CDR2 YYREEE (reference sequence). The CDR3 loop spans 15 amino acids. Trimming cost V 4 bases and J 5 bases, with 18 bases left between them.

There are many counts of this clonotype. The chain has TRBV2 and TRBJ2-1; 8 nucleotides agree with TRBD1. The germline V gene encodes CDR1 SNHLY and CDR2 FYNNEI. This CDR3 spans 14 amino acids. With 7 bases clipped from V and 2 bases from J, the junction kept 4 bases outside the gene matches. The CDR3 sequence is CASIQGGPYNEQFF. The CDR3 coding sequence is TGTGCCAGCATACAGGGGGGCCCCTACAATGAGCAGTTCTTC.